This T cell receptor beta chain originates from a study of somatic mutations in cytotoxic T cells in rheumatoid arthritis. Study information: There were some V beta antibody-stained T-cell populations flow-sorted at nearly 100% purity, and these included V beta1+ cells sequenced for TCRB. Overall study findings and caveats: There was no significant difference in CD8+ T-cell clonality between rheumatoid arthritis patients and age-matched healthy controls. Which antigens the expanded CD8+ clones targeted was unknown.

With 0 bases removed from V and 7 bases from J, the gap between germline ends came to 6 bases. The CDR3 is made up of 11 amino acids. Looked up from germline, CDR1 is GTSNPN and CDR2 is SVGIG (reference sequence). This clone was detected once. The antigen remains undetermined. Here immunoSEQ multiplex PCR was the method, and the copy in TCRdb shows in-frame clones only, minus some. This sample carries some 19,000 clones, about 85% of them seen once, and the ten largest clones take about 10%. The specimen sequenced was CD8+ T cells sorted from blood. The receptor was isolated from a man aged 18 to 35 with rheumatoid arthritis. V usage is TRBV30 and J usage is TRBJ2-5; D gene unclear. The CDR3 DNA reads as TGTGCCTGGAGTGTACGATGGACCCAGTACTTC. Translation gives CAWSVRWTQYF.